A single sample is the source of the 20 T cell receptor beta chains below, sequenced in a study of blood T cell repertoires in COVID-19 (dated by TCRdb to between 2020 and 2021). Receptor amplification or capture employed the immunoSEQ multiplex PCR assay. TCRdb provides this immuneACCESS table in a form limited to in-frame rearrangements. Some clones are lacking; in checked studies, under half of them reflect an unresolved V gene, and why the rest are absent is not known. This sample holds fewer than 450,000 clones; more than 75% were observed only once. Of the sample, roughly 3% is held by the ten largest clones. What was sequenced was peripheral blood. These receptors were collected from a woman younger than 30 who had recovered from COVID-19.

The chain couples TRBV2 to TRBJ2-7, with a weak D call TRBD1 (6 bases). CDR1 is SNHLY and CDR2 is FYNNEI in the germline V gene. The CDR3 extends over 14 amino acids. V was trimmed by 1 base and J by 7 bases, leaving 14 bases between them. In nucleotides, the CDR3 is TGTGCCAGCAGTGAAGTTAGGGGGAGAGGGGAGCAGTACGTC. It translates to CASSEVRGRGEQYV.

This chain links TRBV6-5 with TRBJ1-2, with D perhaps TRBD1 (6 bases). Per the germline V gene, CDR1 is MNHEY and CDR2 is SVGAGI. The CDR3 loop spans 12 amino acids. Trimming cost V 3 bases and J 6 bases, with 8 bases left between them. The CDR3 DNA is TGTGCCAGCAGTTATTCAGGGGATGGCTACACCTTC. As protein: CASSYSGDGYTF.

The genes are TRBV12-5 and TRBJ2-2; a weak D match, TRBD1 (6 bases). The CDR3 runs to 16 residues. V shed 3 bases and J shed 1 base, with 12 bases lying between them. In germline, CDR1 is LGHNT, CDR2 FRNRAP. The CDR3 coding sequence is TGTGCTAGTGGTTTAAACAGGGTCGGGAACACCGGGGAGCTGTTTTTT. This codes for CASGLNRVGNTGELFF.

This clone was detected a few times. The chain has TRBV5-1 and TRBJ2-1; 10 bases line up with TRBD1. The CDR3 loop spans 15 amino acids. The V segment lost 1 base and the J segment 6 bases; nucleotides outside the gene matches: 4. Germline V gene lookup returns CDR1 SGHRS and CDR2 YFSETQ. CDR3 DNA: TGCGCCAGCAGCTTGCGGGGACAGGGGCGCAATGAGCAGTTCTTC. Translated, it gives CASSLRGQGRNEQFF.

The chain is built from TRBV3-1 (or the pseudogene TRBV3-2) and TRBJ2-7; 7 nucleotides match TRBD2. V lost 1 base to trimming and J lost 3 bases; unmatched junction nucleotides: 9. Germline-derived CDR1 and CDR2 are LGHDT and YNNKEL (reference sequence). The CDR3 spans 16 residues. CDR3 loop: CASSQAGGVVGYEQYV. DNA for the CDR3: TGTGCCAGCAGCCAAGCTGGGGGGGTCGTTGGCTACGAGCAGTACGTC.

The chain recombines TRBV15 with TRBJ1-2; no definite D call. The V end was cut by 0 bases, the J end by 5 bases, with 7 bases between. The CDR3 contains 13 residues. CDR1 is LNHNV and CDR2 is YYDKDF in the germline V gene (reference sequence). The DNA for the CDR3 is TGTGCCACCAGCAGAGATCCCCGGTATGGCTACACCTTC. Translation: CATSRDPRYGYTF.

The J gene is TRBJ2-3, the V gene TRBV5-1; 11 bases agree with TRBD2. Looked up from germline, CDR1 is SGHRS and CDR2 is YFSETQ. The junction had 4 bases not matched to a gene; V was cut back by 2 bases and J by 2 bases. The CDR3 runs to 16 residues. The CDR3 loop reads CASSLTSGSLTDTQYF. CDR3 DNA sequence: TGCGCCAGCAGCTTAACTAGCGGGAGCCTCACAGATACGCAGTATTTT.

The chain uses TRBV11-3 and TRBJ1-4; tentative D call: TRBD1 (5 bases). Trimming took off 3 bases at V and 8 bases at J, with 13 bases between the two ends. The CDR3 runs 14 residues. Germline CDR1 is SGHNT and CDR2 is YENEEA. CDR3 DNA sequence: TGTGCCAGCAGCTTTACGGGGGAGGTCGAAAAACTGTTTTTT. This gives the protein CASSFTGEVEKLFF.

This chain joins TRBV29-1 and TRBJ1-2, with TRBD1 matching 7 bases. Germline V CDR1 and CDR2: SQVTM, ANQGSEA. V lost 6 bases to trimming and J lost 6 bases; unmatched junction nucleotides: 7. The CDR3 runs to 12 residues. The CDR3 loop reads CSVGTAVDGYTF. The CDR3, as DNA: TGCAGCGTGGGGACAGCTGTCGATGGCTACACCTTC. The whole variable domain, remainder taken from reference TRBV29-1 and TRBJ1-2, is SAVISQKPSRDICQRGTSLTIQCQVDSQVTMMFWYRQQPGQSLTLIATANQGSEATYESGFVIDKFPISRPNLTFSTLTVSNMSPEDSSIYLCSVGTAVDGYTFGSGTRLTVV.

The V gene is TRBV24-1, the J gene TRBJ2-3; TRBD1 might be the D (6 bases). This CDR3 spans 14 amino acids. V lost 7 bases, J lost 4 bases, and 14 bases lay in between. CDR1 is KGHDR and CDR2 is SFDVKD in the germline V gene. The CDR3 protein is CATSAGQFPDTQYF. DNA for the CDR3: TGTGCCACCAGCGCCGGACAGTTCCCAGATACGCAGTATTTT.

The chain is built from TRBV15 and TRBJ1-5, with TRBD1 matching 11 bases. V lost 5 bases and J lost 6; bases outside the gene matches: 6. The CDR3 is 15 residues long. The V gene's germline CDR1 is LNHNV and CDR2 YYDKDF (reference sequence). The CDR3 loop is CATSVRDRGVQPQHF. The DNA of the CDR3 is TGTGCCACCAGCGTACGGGACAGGGGGGTTCAGCCCCAGCATTTT.

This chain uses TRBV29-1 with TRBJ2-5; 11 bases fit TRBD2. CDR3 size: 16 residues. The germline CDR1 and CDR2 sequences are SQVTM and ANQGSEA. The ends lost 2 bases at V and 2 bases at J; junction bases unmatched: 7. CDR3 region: CSVERGLAVLQETQYF. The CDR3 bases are TGCAGCGTTGAACGGGGACTAGCGGTTTTACAAGAGACCCAGTACTTC.

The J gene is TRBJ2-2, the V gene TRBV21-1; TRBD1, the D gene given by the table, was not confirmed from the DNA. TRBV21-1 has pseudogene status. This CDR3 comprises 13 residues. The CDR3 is CASIMTGTGELFF. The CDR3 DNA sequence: TGTGCCAGCATCATGACAGGCACCGGGGAGCTGTTTTTT.

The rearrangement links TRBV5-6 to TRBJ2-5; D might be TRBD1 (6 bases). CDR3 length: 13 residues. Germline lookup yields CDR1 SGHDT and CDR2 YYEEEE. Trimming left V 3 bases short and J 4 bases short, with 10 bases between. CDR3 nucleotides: TGTGCCAGCAGCTACCAGGGGCCAGAGACCCAGTACTTC. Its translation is CASSYQGPETQYF.

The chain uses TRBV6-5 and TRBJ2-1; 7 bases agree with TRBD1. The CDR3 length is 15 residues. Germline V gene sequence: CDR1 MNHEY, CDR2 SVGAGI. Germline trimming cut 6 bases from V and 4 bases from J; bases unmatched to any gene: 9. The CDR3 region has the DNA TGTGCCAGCAGCCCCGGGACAGCTTTATACAATGAGCAGTTCTTC. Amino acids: CASSPGTALYNEQFF.

The CDR3 protein is CASSPAYNEQFF. For the CDR3, the DNA is TGTGCCAGCAGTCCCGCGTACAATGAGCAGTTCTTC. J is TRBJ2-1 and V is TRBV27; no clear D gene. V lost 5 bases, J lost 4 bases, and 6 bases lay in between. The CDR3 runs 12 residues. The germline gives CDR1 MNHEY, CDR2 SMNVEV (reference sequence).

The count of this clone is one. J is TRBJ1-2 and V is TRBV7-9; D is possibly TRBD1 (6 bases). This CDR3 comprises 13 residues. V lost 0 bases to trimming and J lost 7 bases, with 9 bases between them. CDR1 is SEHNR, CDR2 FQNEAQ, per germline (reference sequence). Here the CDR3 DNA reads TGTGCCAGCAGCTTAGCGCGAGGGGGTGGCTACACCTTC. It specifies CASSLARGGGYTF.

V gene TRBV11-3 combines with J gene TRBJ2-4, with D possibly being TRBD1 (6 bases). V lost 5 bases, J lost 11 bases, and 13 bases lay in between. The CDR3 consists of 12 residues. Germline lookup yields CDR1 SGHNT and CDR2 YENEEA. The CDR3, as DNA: TGTGCCAGCAGCACTGAGGGGGTTTTTCAGTACTTC. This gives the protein CASSTEGVFQYF.

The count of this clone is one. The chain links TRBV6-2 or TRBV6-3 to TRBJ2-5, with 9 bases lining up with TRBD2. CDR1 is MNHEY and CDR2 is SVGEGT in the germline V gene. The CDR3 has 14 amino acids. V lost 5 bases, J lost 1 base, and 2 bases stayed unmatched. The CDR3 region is CASSRLAVQETQYF. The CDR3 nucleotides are TGTGCCAGCAGTAGACTAGCGGTCCAAGAGACCCAGTACTTC.

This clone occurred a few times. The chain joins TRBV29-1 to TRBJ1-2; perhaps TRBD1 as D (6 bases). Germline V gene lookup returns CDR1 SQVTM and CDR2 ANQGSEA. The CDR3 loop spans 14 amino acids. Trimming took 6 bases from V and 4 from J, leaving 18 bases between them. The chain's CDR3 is CSVQRTEGSYGYTF. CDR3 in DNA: TGCAGCGTCCAAAGGACAGAGGGGAGCTATGGCTACACCTTC.